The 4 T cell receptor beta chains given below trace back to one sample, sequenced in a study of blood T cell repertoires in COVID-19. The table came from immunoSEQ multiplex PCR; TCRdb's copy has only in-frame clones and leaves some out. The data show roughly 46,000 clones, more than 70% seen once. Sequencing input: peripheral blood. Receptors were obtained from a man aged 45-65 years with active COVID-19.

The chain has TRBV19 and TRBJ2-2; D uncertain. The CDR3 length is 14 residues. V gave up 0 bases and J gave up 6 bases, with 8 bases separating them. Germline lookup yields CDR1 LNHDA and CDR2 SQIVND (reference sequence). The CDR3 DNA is TGTGCCAGTAGTATAGACAGTATTCCCGGGGAGCTGTTTTTT. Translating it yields CASSIDSIPGELFF.

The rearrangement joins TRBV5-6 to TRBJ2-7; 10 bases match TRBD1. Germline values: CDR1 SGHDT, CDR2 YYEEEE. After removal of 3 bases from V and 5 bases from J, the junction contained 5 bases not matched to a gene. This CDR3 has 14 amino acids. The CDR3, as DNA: TGTGCCAGCAGCTACCGGGACAGGGGCCACGAGCAGTACTTC. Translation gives CASSYRDRGHEQYF.

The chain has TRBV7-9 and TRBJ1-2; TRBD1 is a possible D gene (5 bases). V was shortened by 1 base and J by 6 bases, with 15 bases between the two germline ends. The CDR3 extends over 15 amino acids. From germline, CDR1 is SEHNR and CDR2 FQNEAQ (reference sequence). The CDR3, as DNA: TGTGCCAGCAGCTTAGTTGAAAGGGGTGCGGATGGCTACACCTTC. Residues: CASSLVERGADGYTF.

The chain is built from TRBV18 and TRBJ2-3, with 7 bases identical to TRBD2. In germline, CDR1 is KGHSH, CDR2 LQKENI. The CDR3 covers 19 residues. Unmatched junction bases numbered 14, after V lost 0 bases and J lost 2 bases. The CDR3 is CASSPPKDKGLAATDTQYF. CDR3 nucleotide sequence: TGTGCCAGCTCACCACCAAAGGATAAGGGGCTAGCGGCCACAGATACGCAGTATTTT.